This T cell receptor (beta chain) was observed in a study of blood T cell repertoires in COVID-19 (dated by TCRdb to the early 2020s). About the investigation overall: Samples covering the acute and convalescent phases of COVID-19 were provided by collaborators in the United States, Italy and Spain. The material from the prospective study consisted of cDNA or gDNA derived from T cells, B-cell-depleted T cells, or PBMCs. Deeply sampled blood TCRbeta repertoires from subjects exposed to, actively infected with, or recovered from COVID-19 were included in the dataset. The repertoires were released in a freely available public database intended as a resource for research on the immune response to SARS-CoV-2. Samples were obtained from the ongoing ImmuneRACE study (first 160 participants) and from about 1,300 subjects provided by 6 global collaborators. Sample metadata almost always included a de-identified subject ID, COVID-19 status, age in years and sex. Where HLA class I and class II types were available, the types were taken from metadata supplied by the sample provider, not from assay-based typing.

According to the germline V gene, CDR1 reads SGHTA and CDR2 reads FQGNSA. Trimmed from V: 3 bases; trimmed from J: 3 bases; junction bases lacking a gene match: 12. Inclusive of the bounding cysteine and phenylalanine, the CDR3 is 17 residues long. Of the read, only the CDR3 DNA is kept; its 51 bases are in frame from base 1. This clone has only one observation. This clone's antigen is unknown. Base qualities are not provided; no much larger clone lies one nucleotide away. The research as a whole found: Clinical and demographic metadata were provided uncurated, with the amount varying by source and participant.

The immunoSEQ Assay, a bias-controlled multiplex PCR, was used to amplify TCRbeta CDR3 regions from genomic DNA. As for the original processing: The number of nucleated cells in each sample was estimated by amplification of reference gene primers within the assay. To quantify the absolute abundance of each unique TCRbeta CDR3 rearrangement, sequence reads were collapsed and filtered. For each sample, productive Simpson clonality was calculated as the square root of Simpson's diversity index across productive rearrangements. The table comes from immuneACCESS by way of TCRdb, which keeps in-frame sequences with V and J called. Part of the clones is missing from these tables; in studies checked, under half for an unresolved V gene and the rest for unknown reasons. Clone size and the V and J calls come from that table; the DNA yielded D and trimming. Across this sample there are about 220,000 clones, with 85% seen only once. The ten largest clones take up 2.4% of the sample.

One collaborating source in Seattle enrolled patients during active infection and followed them longitudinally through the course of disease. The collaborating institutions used their own protocols to collect whole blood in K2EDTA tubes. For TCRbeta analysis, collaborators shipped samples in one of three forms: frozen whole blood, isolated PBMCs, or DNA extracted from either of those sample types. The clonotype was recovered from a woman in her seventies with COVID-19, enrolled during active disease. Sample: peripheral blood. The chain links TRBV7-2 with TRBJ2-5; TRBD2 matches 8 bases in the middle. In nucleotide form, the sequence is TGTGCCAGCAGCTTCGGGCAAGCGGGGGCTTTGAAAGAGACCCAGTACTTC. This yields the protein CASSFGQAGALKETQYF.